The sequence of this T cell receptor (beta chain) was determined in a study of blood T cell repertoires in COVID-19. Profiled with immunoSEQ multiplex PCR; TCRdb holds only in-frame clones, not every one. The sample consists of about 140,000 clones, approximately 88% of them appearing once. Germline trimming cut 4 bases from V and 8 bases from J; bases unmatched to any gene: 0. The CDR3 length is 12 residues. This rearrangement joins TRBV12-3 or TRBV12-4 to TRBJ1-2; 11 nucleotides match TRBD1. The receptor was derived from a woman between 45 and 60 years old with acute or convalescent COVID-19. Sequencing used peripheral blood. The CDR3: CASSWTGGGYTF. Here the CDR3 DNA reads TGTGCCAGCAGTTGGACAGGGGGCGGCTACACCTTC.